The next 16 T cell receptor beta chains were all read from a single sample in a study of blood T cell repertoires in COVID-19. Sequenced by immunoSEQ multiplex PCR; TCRdb stores in-frame clones only, minus some. This table has about 250,000 clones, 87% appearing once. The sequenced sample was peripheral blood. Source of these receptors: a man between 18 and 29 years old with active or convalescent COVID-19.

V is TRBV28 and J is TRBJ1-2; possibly TRBD1 for D (5 bases). Trimming took 7 bases from V and 3 from J, leaving 15 bases between them. The germline CDR1 and CDR2 sequences are MDHEN and SYDVKM. This CDR3 has 14 amino acids. The CDR3 spells CASKIETAHYGYTF. As DNA, the CDR3 is TGTGCCAGCAAAATTGAGACAGCCCACTATGGCTACACCTTC.

V is TRBV19 and J is TRBJ1-1; 8 nucleotides agree with TRBD1. The CDR3 is 14 amino acids. The V and J ends lost 10 bases and 5 bases, in that order; junction bases with no gene match: 12. Germline CDR1 and CDR2: LNHDA and SQIVND (reference sequence). The CDR3 region is CATSGGGYETEAFF. DNA of the CDR3: TGTGCCACCTCAGGGGGCGGGTATGAAACTGAAGCTTTCTTT.

The chain recombines TRBV29-1 with TRBJ2-3; TRBD2 agrees at 16 bases. Germline V lookup: CDR1 SQVTM, CDR2 ANQGSEA. With 7 bases clipped from V and 4 bases from J, the junction kept 11 bases outside the gene matches. The CDR3 totals 17 residues. As DNA, the CDR3 is TGCAGCGCCCCCGGGACTAGCGGGGGGGCTACCCCAGATACGCAGTATTTT. This translates into CSAPGTSGGATPDTQYF.

This sequence joins TRBV4-2 and TRBJ2-1, with 15 bases that match TRBD2. Germline V gives CDR1 LGHNA, CDR2 YNFKEQ. The CDR3 runs to 17 residues. The ends lost 1 base at V and 9 bases at J; junction bases unmatched: 7. The CDR3 DNA reads as TGTGCCAGCAGCCAAGTCGAGGGACTAGCGGGAGGAGGTGAGCAGTTCTTC. Amino acid sequence: CASSQVEGLAGGGEQFF.

The CDR3 DNA sequence: TGTGCCAGCAGTTTAGTTAGACTCGATTATAATTCACCCCTCCACTTT. It yields the protein CASSLVRLDYNSPLHF. The chain links TRBV27 to TRBJ1-6; D gene ambiguous. V was clipped by 2 bases and J by 4 bases, with 12 bases between them. Germline CDR1 is MNHEY and CDR2 is SMNVEV (reference sequence). This CDR3 comprises 16 residues.

The chain uses TRBV19 and TRBJ2-3, with 11 bases matching TRBD2. Germline CDR1 and CDR2: LNHDA and SQIVND (reference sequence). This CDR3 spans 17 amino acids. With 0 bases clipped from V and 5 bases from J, the junction kept 7 bases outside the gene matches. The CDR3 nucleotides read TGTGCCAGTAGTATAGACACACTAGCGGGAGCTGAAGATACGCAGTATTTT. As protein: CASSIDTLAGAEDTQYF.

The rearrangement links TRBV4-3 to TRBJ2-7; 7 bases fit TRBD2. Germline V gene sequence: CDR1 LGHNA, CDR2 YSLEER. After removal of 4 bases from V and 9 bases from J, the junction contained 15 bases not matched to a gene. The CDR3 is made up of 15 amino acids. CDR3 in DNA: TGCGCCAGCAGCCCCGCTACGGGGGGACCTGAGGTGCAGTACTTC. Its protein product is CASSPATGGPEVQYF.

The chain carries TRBV5-6 and TRBJ2-7, with a weak D call TRBD1 (6 bases). The CDR3 is 14 amino acids. CDR1 and CDR2 from the germline V gene are SGHDT and YYEEEE. The V end was cut by 0 bases, the J end by 4 bases, with 11 bases between. The DNA of the CDR3 is TGTGCCAGCAGCTTGGCAGGGACAAAATACGAGCAGTACTTC. This sequence encodes CASSLAGTKYEQYF.

The chain recombines TRBV7-9 with TRBJ2-1; D not resolved. Germline V gives CDR1 SEHNR, CDR2 FQNEAQ (reference sequence). V lost 5 bases to trimming and J lost 7 bases, with 15 bases between them. This CDR3 is built from 14 residues. CDR3 DNA: TGTGCCAGCAGCCCACGACCAGACGGGAATGAGCAGTTCTTC. This translates into CASSPRPDGNEQFF. Full variable domain (remainder filled in from reference TRBV7-9 and TRBJ2-1): DTGVSQNPRHKITKRGQNVTFRCDPISEHNRLYWYRQTLGQGPEFLTYFQNEAQLEKSRLLSDRFSAERPKGSFSTLEIQRTEQGDSAMYLCASSPRPDGNEQFFGPGTRLTVL.

The genes are TRBV28 and TRBJ2-1, with D maybe TRBD2 (6 bases). This CDR3 has 18 amino acids. Between the trimmed V and J ends, which lost 5 bases and 3 bases, there was a span of 23 bases. Germline-derived CDR1 and CDR2 are MDHEN and SYDVKM. The CDR3 sequence is CASSGGIRSISYYNEQFF. The CDR3 nucleotides read TGTGCCAGCAGTGGAGGGATACGTTCGATATCCTACTACAATGAGCAGTTCTTC.

V usage is TRBV18 and J usage is TRBJ1-6; D might be TRBD1 (5 bases). Germline CDR1 is KGHSH and CDR2 is LQKENI. The CDR3 extends over 14 amino acids. V lost 2 bases and J 5 bases, leaving 7 bases between the germline ends. As DNA, the CDR3 is TGTGCCAGCTCACCAAAGACAGATAATTCACCCCTCCACTTT. Its protein product is CASSPKTDNSPLHF.

The rearrangement links TRBV4-2 to TRBJ2-2, with a weak D call TRBD1 (6 bases). V dropped 4 bases and J dropped 7 bases, with 19 bases sitting between them. The CDR3 spans 16 residues. Germline CDR1 is LGHNA and CDR2 is YNFKEQ. CDR3 region: CASSLGQTQTFGELFF. DNA of the CDR3: TGTGCCAGCAGCCTCGGACAGACCCAAACTTTCGGGGAGCTGTTTTTT.

CDR3 residues: CASSLLASTEAFF. CDR3 coding DNA: TGTGCCAGCAGCTTACTTGCGAGCACTGAAGCTTTCTTT. V usage is TRBV7-2 and J usage is TRBJ1-1; D unresolved. Trimming removed 2 bases from V and 4 bases from J, with 8 bases in between. The germline gives CDR1 SGHTA, CDR2 FQGNSA. CDR3 length: 13 amino acids.

Notes on this clone: Other DNA sequences of this sample code for an identical CDR3. The chain carries TRBV4-3 and TRBJ1-2, with a tentative D call TRBD1 (6 bases). Trimming removed 1 base at V and 0 bases at J, with 9 bases between. This CDR3 comprises 15 residues. Germline V gene sequence: CDR1 LGHNA, CDR2 YSLEER. This chain's CDR3 is CASSQGRGTNYGYTF. The DNA for the CDR3 is TGCGCCAGCAGCCAAGGCAGGGGCACTAACTATGGCTACACCTTC.

The CDR3 DNA follows: TGTGCCACCAGCAGAGTTGGCGGGAGCTCCTACGAGCAGTACTTC. Translated, it gives CATSRVGGSSYEQYF. The chain recombines TRBV15 with TRBJ2-7; TRBD2 matches at 7 bases. Germline CDR1 LNHNV, CDR2 YYDKDF (reference sequence). The CDR3 has 15 residues. Trimming cost V 1 base and J 0 bases; bases outside gene matches: 3.

The chain has TRBV5-4 and TRBJ2-2; no clear D gene. The length of the CDR3 is 13 residues. V lost 4 bases and J 2 bases, leaving 6 bases between the germline ends. The germline gives CDR1 SGHNT, CDR2 YYREEE (reference sequence). The CDR3 DNA is TGTGCCAGCAGCGAACAAAACACCGGGGAGCTGTTTTTT. It encodes CASSEQNTGELFF.